This section outlines one TCR beta chain sequence together with its context. Antigen specificity is unknown. A much larger clone sits a single nucleotide away, making a read error possible. The data are from a study of shared clonotypes between healthy human individuals. Germline V CDR1 and CDR2: MDHEN, SYDVKM. CDR3 length: 13 amino acids. V lost 7 bases to trimming and J lost 2 bases; unmatched junction nucleotides: 1. Original processing methods: Filtering was not the same, since immunoSEQ gave junction-only sequences without quality scores. Produced via immunoSEQ multiplex PCR; TCRdb's table is partial and in-frame only. V, J and clone size were drawn from that table, and D and trimming were deduced from the DNA. The sample records 550,000 to 800,000 clones, about 74% being singletons. Study-level points and caveats: A handful of donors held approximately 4.6% of naive CD4 clonotypes in common.

Recent vaccinations or acute infections were absent in the healthy HIV-negative adult donors. The clonotype was recovered from a woman in her 30s in good health. Material for sequencing was memory CD4+ T cells sorted from blood. The subset is: CD45RA-negative fraction. V usage is TRBV28 and J usage is TRBJ2-7, with 11 bases fitting TRBD2. The CDR3 DNA reads as TGTGCCAGCAAACTAGCGGGAGCCTACGAGCAGTACTTC. This gives the protein CASKLAGAYEQYF. The whole variable domain, remainder taken from reference TRBV28 and TRBJ2-7, is DVKVTQSSRYLVKRTGEKVFLECVQDMDHENMFWYRQDPGLGLRLIYFSYDVKMKEKGDIPEGYSVSREKKERFSLILESASTNQTSMYLCASKLAGAYEQYFGPGTRLTVT.